Below, 22 T cell receptor beta chains from the same sample are listed, as sequenced in a study of T cell responses to AZD1222 COVID-19 vaccine. The repertoire was sequenced with immunoSEQ multiplex PCR; TCRdb's copy has only in-frame clones and lacks some. The data show about 150,000 clones, roughly 91% seen once. This material consisted of peripheral blood, taken on day 0 of AZD1222 vaccination. The source is an adult in good health.

The chain has TRBV27 and TRBJ2-7; 9 positions match TRBD1. The CDR3 sequence is 16 residues long. The germline gives CDR1 MNHEY, CDR2 SMNVEV (reference sequence). J gave up 0 bases and V 3 bases, and 6 bases lay outside the gene matches. The CDR3 here is CASSLTGTGFSYEQYF. CDR3 sequence (DNA): TGTGCCAGCAGTTTGACCGGGACAGGGTTCTCCTACGAGCAGTACTTC.

V and J are TRBV5-1 and TRBJ2-6, with 7 bases that match TRBD1. CDR1 is SGHRS and CDR2 is YFSETQ in the germline V gene. V trimming: 0 bases; J trimming: 0 bases; junction bases outside the gene matches: 6. This CDR3 is 18 amino acids long. The CDR3 DNA sequence: TGCGCCAGCAGCTTGGGCGACAGGGAACTCTCTGGGGCCAACGTCCTGACTTTC. As protein: CASSLGDRELSGANVLTF.

The chain recombines TRBV13 with TRBJ2-1; 12 bases map to TRBD2. J was trimmed by 8 bases and V by 5 bases; bases with no gene match: 16. Per the germline V gene, CDR1 is PRHDT and CDR2 is FYEKMQ (reference sequence). The CDR3 has 18 residues. The CDR3 coding sequence is TGTGCCAGCAGCCCCGCCCGCCCCGGGACTAGCGGGCGGCATGAGCAGTTCTTC. The encoded protein is CASSPARPGTSGRHEQFF.

The rearrangement uses TRBV5-6 and TRBJ2-1; D might be TRBD2 (6 bases). Per germline, CDR1 SGHDT and CDR2 YYEEEE. CDR3 length: 16 residues. Trimming left V 3 bases short and J 1 base short, with 14 bases between. DNA for the CDR3: TGTGCCAGCAGCTGGCGGGGCGGATCTTCCTACAATGAGCAGTTCTTC. This sequence encodes CASSWRGGSSYNEQFF.

For the CDR3, the DNA is TGTGCCAGTATCGACAGGGGCGGTCAGCCCCAGCATTTT. Translation gives CASIDRGGQPQHF. The chain has TRBV19 and TRBJ1-5, with 8 nucleotides matching TRBD1. Germline CDR1 reads LNHDA; CDR2 reads SQIVND (reference sequence). The junction had 5 bases not matched to a gene; V was cut back by 7 bases and J by 6 bases. The CDR3 has 13 residues.

The rearrangement links TRBV18 to TRBJ1-2; D gene ambiguous. The CDR3 runs 14 residues. The germline gives CDR1 KGHSH, CDR2 LQKENI. Trimming left V 3 bases short and J 8 bases short, with 16 bases between. CDR3 in amino acids: CASSPITQEGGYTF. The CDR3 DNA is TGTGCCAGCTCACCTATAACCCAGGAAGGAGGCTACACCTTC.

The chain carries TRBV3-1 (or the pseudogene TRBV3-2) and TRBJ1-2; a weak D match, TRBD1 (5 bases). The CDR3 sequence is 15 residues long. Trimming stripped 3 bases from V and 2 bases from J, with 13 bases between. Germline V gene lookup returns CDR1 LGHDT and CDR2 YNNKEL (reference sequence). CDR3 protein: CASSHPLAGNYGYTF. The CDR3 DNA sequence: TGTGCCAGCAGCCACCCCCTAGCAGGGAACTATGGCTACACCTTC.

J is TRBJ1-6 and V is TRBV7-9, with a possible D match to TRBD1 (5 bases). V dropped 4 bases and J dropped 7 bases, with 17 bases sitting between them. CDR3 size: 16 residues. Germline CDR1 is SEHNR and CDR2 is FQNEAQ (reference sequence). The CDR3 sequence: CASSSRSGTVNSPLHF. In DNA form, the CDR3 reads TGTGCCAGCAGCTCAAGATCCGGGACGGTAAATTCACCCCTCCACTTT.

This chain links TRBV21-1 with TRBJ1-2; the table's D call TRBD1 went unverified against the DNA. TRBV21-1 is a known pseudogene. CDR3 length equals 14 residues. CDR3 sequence: CVSRGATENYGYTF. The DNA for the CDR3 is TGTGTAAGCAGGGGGGCCACCGAAAACTATGGCTACACCTTC.

This chain connects TRBV28 to TRBJ1-1; 7 bases fit TRBD1. This CDR3 region has 12 residues. The V gene's germline CDR1 is MDHEN and CDR2 SYDVKM. V shed 5 bases and J 8 bases; nucleotides not matched to a gene: 5. CDR3 DNA: TGTGCCAGCAGTGAGACAGGGAGGGAAGCTTTCTTT. Translation gives CASSETGREAFF.

The chain couples TRBV6-4 to TRBJ1-1; D is uncertain. Trimming removed 6 bases at V and 1 base at J, with 9 bases between. Germline lookup yields CDR1 MRHNA and CDR2 SNTAGT. CDR3 size: 13 residues. In DNA form, the CDR3 reads TGTGCCAGCAGGGCCAGACAGAACACTGAAGCTTTCTTT. Translating it yields CASRARQNTEAFF.

The V and J genes are TRBV28 and TRBJ1-2, with D hard to call. CDR3 length: 12 residues. The germline V gene encodes CDR1 MDHEN and CDR2 SYDVKM. V shed 2 bases and J shed 0 bases, with 1 base lying between them. The CDR3 sequence is CASSLPNYGYTF. In DNA, the CDR3 is TGTGCCAGCAGTTTACCTAACTATGGCTACACCTTC.

This chain links TRBV5-1 with TRBJ1-2; D not certain. Trimming took 2 bases from V and 4 from J, leaving 6 bases between them. The CDR3 consists of 12 residues. The germline CDR1 and CDR2 sequences are SGHRS and YFSETQ. The chain's CDR3 is CASSLPSYGYTF. The CDR3 DNA reads as TGCGCCAGCAGCTTACCAAGCTATGGCTACACCTTC.

This chain uses TRBV28 with TRBJ2-7, with D hard to call. CDR1 and CDR2 from the germline V gene are MDHEN and SYDVKM. V lost 6 bases and J lost 4, with 7 bases in between. The CDR3 length is 11 residues. The DNA of the CDR3 is TGTGCCAGCAGCCGGTGGTACGAGCAGTACTTC. Protein product: CASSRWYEQYF.

This sequence joins TRBV9 and TRBJ1-1; tentatively, D is TRBD1 (6 bases). CDR1 SGDLS and CDR2 YYNGEE come from the germline V gene. With 7 bases removed from V and 0 bases from J, the gap between germline ends came to 10 bases. The CDR3 totals 13 residues. The CDR3 DNA reads TGTGCCAGCGGGCAGGGGTTGAACACTGAAGCTTTCTTT. It is translated as CASGQGLNTEAFF.

The V gene is TRBV7-9, the J gene TRBJ1-6, with D possibly TRBD1 on 5 matching bases. CDR3 size: 14 residues. V was clipped by 5 bases and J by 4 bases, with 9 bases between them. Looked up from germline, CDR1 is SEHNR and CDR2 is FQNEAQ (reference sequence). The CDR3 DNA sequence: TGTGCCAGCAGCCCGGGACGTTATAATTCACCCCTCCACTTT. This codes for CASSPGRYNSPLHF.

The DNA for the CDR3 is TGTGCCAGCACCAACGGACAGAACTATGGCTACACCTTC. This sequence encodes CASTNGQNYGYTF. The chain combines TRBV7-2 with TRBJ1-2, with TRBD1 as a possible D gene (6 bases). The V gene's germline CDR1 is SGHTA and CDR2 FQGNSA. CDR3 length: 13 residues. V lost 7 bases and J 2 bases, leaving 11 bases between the germline ends.

The chain carries TRBV5-8 and TRBJ1-6; D is uncertain. CDR3 length: 14 amino acids. V lost 0 bases and J 9 bases, leaving 10 bases between the germline ends. In germline, CDR1 is SGHTS, CDR2 YDEGEE. This CDR3 is CASSLGQASSPLHF. The CDR3, as DNA: TGTGCCAGCAGCTTGGGGCAGGCGAGTTCACCCCTCCACTTT.

The chain has TRBV4-2 and TRBJ1-1; D may be TRBD1 (5 bases). CDR1 is LGHNA, CDR2 YNFKEQ, per germline. The CDR3 has 14 residues. V was trimmed by 4 bases and J by 8 bases, leaving 17 bases between them. The CDR3 protein is CASSPLRTGGEAFF. The CDR3 nucleotides read TGTGCCAGCAGCCCCTTAAGGACCGGGGGAGAAGCTTTCTTT.

The chain links TRBV9 to TRBJ1-6; D gene unclear. Germline-derived CDR1 and CDR2 are SGDLS and YYNGEE. The CDR3 contains 22 residues. Between the trimmed V and J ends, which lost 0 bases and 5 bases, there was a span of 30 bases. The chain's CDR3 is CASSVVPHPVPLPTLNNSPLHF. The CDR3 DNA is TGTGCCAGCAGCGTAGTGCCCCACCCGGTGCCTTTACCAACGCTTAATAATTCACCCCTCCACTTT.

The chain carries TRBV9 and TRBJ2-2; 10 bases line up with TRBD1. The CDR3 has 15 amino acids. From germline, CDR1 is SGDLS and CDR2 YYNGEE. J was trimmed by 6 bases and V by 0 bases; bases with no gene match: 2. The CDR3 nucleotides read TGTGCCAGCAGCGTAGAAGGGACAGGGGCCGGGGAGCTGTTTTTT. Its translation is CASSVEGTGAGELFF. The full variable domain, with the rest looked up from reference TRBV9 and TRBJ2-2, is DSGVTQTPKHLITATGQRVTLRCSPRSGDLSVYWYQQSLDQGLQFLIQYYNGEERAKGNILERFSAQQFPDLHSELNLSSLELGDSALYFCASSVEGTGAGELFFGEGSRLTVL.

J is TRBJ2-1 and V is TRBV19; D remains unclear. Germline V gene data show CDR1 as LNHDA and CDR2 as SQIVND (reference sequence). V lost 1 base and J lost 5, with 3 bases in between. The CDR3 contains 12 residues. DNA for the CDR3: TGTGCCAGTAGTATAGCGGACAATGAGCAGTTCTTC. Its translation is CASSIADNEQFF.